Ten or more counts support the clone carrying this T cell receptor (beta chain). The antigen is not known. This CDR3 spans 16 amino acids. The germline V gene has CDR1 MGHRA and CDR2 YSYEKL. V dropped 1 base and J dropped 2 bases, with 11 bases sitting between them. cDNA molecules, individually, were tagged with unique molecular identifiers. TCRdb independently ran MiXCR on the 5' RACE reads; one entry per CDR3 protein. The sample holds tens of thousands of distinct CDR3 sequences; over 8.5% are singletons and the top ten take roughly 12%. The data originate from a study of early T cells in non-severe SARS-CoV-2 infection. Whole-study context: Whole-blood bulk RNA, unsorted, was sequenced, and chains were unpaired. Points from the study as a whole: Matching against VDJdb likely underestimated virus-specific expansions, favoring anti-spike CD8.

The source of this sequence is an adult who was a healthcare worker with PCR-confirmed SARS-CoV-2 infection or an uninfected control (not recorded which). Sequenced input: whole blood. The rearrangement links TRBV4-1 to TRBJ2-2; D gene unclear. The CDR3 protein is CASSQGPTANTGELFF. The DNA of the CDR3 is TGCGCCAGCAGCCAAGGCCCAACAGCAAACACCGGGGAGCTGTTTTTT.